These T cell receptor beta chains were read from a single sample in a study of CD8 T cells in Susac syndrome. Using its own MiXCR run on the immunoSEQ multiplex PCR reads, TCRdb lists one record per CDR3 protein. The sample has about 250,000 distinct CDR3 sequences, around 93% seen once; the top ten hold approximately 0.072%. Sequenced input: CD4+ T cells from PBMCs. These receptors were taken from a human donor with multiple sclerosis. Both conserved end residues are part of each CDR3. The D gene is left open where the match is weak. The size field is filled for only some rows; it gives once, few, many or a size class.

>TRBJ2-1|TRBV3-1|.|TRBD2
CASSQPGTSERNEQFF
TGTGCCAGCAGCCAACCCGGGACTAGCGAGCGCAATGAGCAGTTCTTC
>TRBJ1-4|TRBV5-4|.|TRBD1
CASSPRQGSATNEKLFF
TGTGCCAGCAGCCCTCGACAGGGTTCTGCAACTAATGAAAAACTGTTTTTT
>TRBJ2-1|TRBV7-2|.|TRBD2
CASSFRGLAGNEQFF
TGTGCCAGCAGCTTTAGGGGACTAGCGGGAAATGAGCAGTTCTTC
>TRBJ1-2|TRBV7-9|.|TRBD1
CASREDRGSGGYTF
TGTGCCAGCAGAGAAGACAGGGGGTCGGGGGGCTACACCTTC
>TRBJ2-5|TRBV5-4|.|TRBD2
CASSLGGGSGKTQYF
TGTGCCAGCAGCTTGGGAGGCGGGAGTGGTAAGACCCAGTACTTC
>TRBJ2-5|TRBV4-1|once|.
CASSQFQGIQETQYF
TGCGCCAGCAGCCAATTTCAGGGTATCCAAGAGACCCAGTACTTC
>TRBJ2-5|TRBV12-3/TRBV12-4|.|.
CASSLGGLPLETQYF
TGTGCCAGCAGTTTGGGGGGACTGCCGTTGGAGACCCAGTACTTC
>TRBJ2-1|TRBV12-3/TRBV12-4|.|.
CASSFLSEQFF
TGTGCCAGCAGTTTCCTCAGTGAGCAGTTCTTC
>TRBJ2-1|TRBV6-5|.|TRBD2
CASSYFPSSGGNNEQFF
TGTGCCAGCAGTTACTTTCCCTCTAGCGGGGGGAACAATGAGCAGTTCTTC
>TRBJ1-3|TRBV15|.|.
CATSREAAGSGNTIYF
TGTGCCACCAGCAGAGAGGCAGCCGGCTCTGGAAACACCATATATTTT
>TRBJ2-5|TRBV3-1|.|.
CAVGRETQYF
TGTGCCGTCGGTAGGGAGACCCAGTACTTC
>TRBJ2-6|TRBV5-1|.|.
CASSALNSGANVLTF
TGCGCCAGCAGCGCCCTAAACTCTGGGGCCAACGTCCTGACTTTC
>TRBJ2-2|TRBV18|.|.
CASSIGGPDTGELFF
TGTGCCAGCTCAATCGGGGGACCAGACACCGGGGAGCTGTTTTTT
>TRBJ2-5|TRBV9|.|.
CASSVADGTNQETQYF
TGTGCCAGCAGCGTAGCGGACGGGACGAACCAAGAGACCCAGTACTTC
>TRBJ1-2|TRBV29-1|.|.
CSANWGDGYTF
TGCAGCGCAAATTGGGGGGACGGCTACACCTTC
>TRBJ2-5|TRBV3-1|.|TRBD2
CASSQGGLAGGGSQETQYF
TGTGCCAGCAGCCAAGGGGGACTAGCGGGAGGAGGAAGCCAAGAGACCCAGTACTTC
>TRBJ2-7|TRBV12-5|.|.
CASGLRVAAIYEQYF
TGTGCTAGTGGTTTGCGGGTAGCGGCGATCTACGAGCAGTACTTC
>TRBJ2-1|TRBV7-2|.|.
CASSLGLGYNEQFF
TGTGCCAGCAGCTTAGGACTCGGCTACAATGAGCAGTTCTTC
>TRBJ2-4|TRBV20-1|.|.
CSVTQLTGAKNIQYF
TGCAGTGTCACCCAATTAACAGGGGCCAAAAACATTCAGTACTTC